Listed below are T cell receptor beta chains from one sample, sequenced in a study of graft-versus-host responses after intestinal transplantation. Antigens of these TCRs are unknown. Measured with immunoSEQ multiplex PCR; TCRdb has only the in-frame clones, and not every one. The sample has about 88,000 clones, 80% to 95% seen once. Here the sequenced sample was unstimulated CD4+ T cells sorted from spleen or lymph node cells, taken before transplant. The receptors were sampled from a human donor who was the organ donor for an intestinal transplant. Both conserved end residues are part of each CDR3. The D gene is left open where the match is weak. Where a row states a size, it is once, few, many or the class of an expanded clone; other rows omit it.

TRBV20-1	NA	TRBJ2-3	NA	TGCAGTGCCGAGATCGGGGGTACGCAGTATTTT	CSAEIGGTQYF
TRBV4-1	NA	TRBJ2-3	NA	TGCGCCAGCAGCCAAGCGGGGGAAACAGATACGCAGTATTTT	CASSQAGETDTQYF
TRBV7-9	once	TRBJ2-1	NA	TGTGCCAGCAGCTCACTTCCTCACTACTACAATGAGCAGTTCTTC	CASSSLPHYYNEQFF
TRBV2	NA	TRBJ1-5	NA	TGTGCCAGCAGTGCCTTTAATAGCAATCAGCCCCAGCATTTT	CASSAFNSNQPQHF
TRBV21-1	NA	TRBJ1-2	NA	TGTGCCAGCAGCAAGGGGGGTGGCTATGGCTACACCTTC	CASSKGGGYGYTF
TRBV11-2	NA	TRBJ1-2	TRBD1	TGTGCCAGCAGGGTTAGACAGGGGGATGGCTACACCTTC	CASRVRQGDGYTF
TRBV6-5	NA	TRBJ1-2	TRBD1	TGTGCCAGCAGGCCTTCACAGGGGGCGGGCTATGGCTACACCTTC	CASRPSQGAGYGYTF
TRBV10-3	NA	TRBJ1-2	NA	TGTGCCAGTACGAGGGCAGAGTACTATGGCTACACCTTC	CASTRAEYYGYTF
TRBV27	once	TRBJ1-6	NA	TGTGCCAGCAAACCCACAGAGTTCAATTCACCCCTCCACTTT	CASKPTEFNSPLHF
TRBV18	NA	TRBJ1-6	NA	TGTGCCAGCTCACCAACCAGGGGTAATTCACCCCTCCACTTT	CASSPTRGNSPLHF
TRBV25-1	NA	TRBJ1-2	NA	TGTGCCAGCAGTGATTGGGGACAACTCTATGGCTACACCTTC	CASSDWGQLYGYTF
TRBV5-3	NA	TRBJ2-2	TRBD1	TGTGCCAGAAGCTGGACAGGGGACACCGGGGAGCTGTTTTTT	CARSWTGDTGELFF
TRBV20-1	once	TRBJ2-1	NA	TGCAGTGCTGTACAGTTGGATGAGCAGTTCTTC	CSAVQLDEQFF
TRBV10-3	NA	TRBJ1-1	TRBD1	TGTGCCTCCGACAGGGGGCAGAACACTGAAGCTTTCTTT	CASDRGQNTEAFF
TRBV11-2	NA	TRBJ1-1	NA	TGTGCCAGCAGCTTGTGGGGGGGAGAAATGAACACTGAAGCTTTCTTT	CASSLWGGEMNTEAFF
TRBV18	NA	TRBJ2-7	NA	TGTGCCAGCTCACCGATACCGACTTACGAGCAGTACTTC	CASSPIPTYEQYF
TRBV7-2	NA	TRBJ2-5	TRBD1	TGTGCCAGCAGCCGCGTCCCGGGACAGGGTCAAGAGGCCCAGTACTTC	CASSRVPGQGQEAQYF
TRBV6-5	once	TRBJ2-1	TRBD2	TGTGCCAGCAGTTCATTAGCGGGAGGGTCCTACAATGAGCAGTTCTTC	CASSSLAGGSYNEQFF
TRBV14	NA	TRBJ1-4	NA	TGTGCCAGCAGCCAAGGTGTCGCACGAACTAATGAAAAGGTGTTTTTT	CASSQGVARTNEKVFF
TRBV19	NA	TRBJ2-3	TRBD2	TGTGCCAGTAGTATAGGCGGGAGCCTGCGGACAGATACGCAGTATTTT	CASSIGGSLRTDTQYF
TRBV28	NA	TRBJ2-3	NA	TGTGCCAGCAGTTTATATGGAGAGCGGAGCACAGATACGCAGTATTTT	CASSLYGERSTDTQYF